The 28 T cell receptor beta chains in this list originate from one sample, sequenced in a study of T cells in Graves' hyperthyroidism and ophthalmopathy. The CDR3 regions of TCR beta were amplified from RNA transcripts. RT-PCR in the first round (using the HTBI primer set) targeted the TCR CDR3. MiXCR was run by TCRdb on the multiplex PCR reads, yielding one entry per CDR3 protein. The sample shows around 350,000 distinct CDR3 sequences, 25% of them seen only once. Sequences were obtained from blood. These receptors all come from a man aged 50-60 years with Graves' hyperthyroidism.

The CDR3 DNA reads TGTGCCTGGAGTACCCCCAACCTCGGGATTGCAGGTTCTGGAAACACCATATATTTT. It codes for CAWSTPNLGIAGSGNTIYF. J is TRBJ1-3 and V is TRBV30; D not resolved. The ends were cut back, 2 bases at V and 1 base at J, with 24 bases in the middle. Germline lookup yields CDR1 GTSNPN and CDR2 SVGIG (reference sequence). This CDR3 spans 19 amino acids.

This clonotype was counted a few times. The chain couples TRBV6-6 to TRBJ1-2; 7 bases are shared with TRBD1. CDR3 size: 16 residues. V trimming: 0 bases; J trimming: 8 bases; junction bases outside the gene matches: 12. CDR1 is MNHNY, CDR2 SVGAGI, per germline (reference sequence). CDR3 amino acids: CASSYSPGTAREGYTF. CDR3 DNA sequence: TGTGCCAGCAGTTACTCCCCCGGGACAGCCAGGGAGGGCTACACCTTC.

This clonotype was seen a handful of times. In nucleotides, the CDR3 is TGTGCCAGCAGCCAAGTCCCAGGGTTCTACGAGCAGTACTTC. Residues: CASSQVPGFYEQYF. The chain has TRBV3-1 and TRBJ2-7; possibly TRBD1 for D (5 bases). The CDR3 loop spans 14 amino acids. Trimming removed 1 base at V and 3 bases at J, with 10 bases between. The V gene's germline CDR1 is LGHDT and CDR2 YNNKEL (reference sequence).

This clonotype was detected ten times or more. J is TRBJ2-1 and V is TRBV20-1; maybe TRBD2 (5 bases). The CDR3 runs to 15 residues. Germline assignment: CDR1 DFQATT and CDR2 SNEGSKA (reference sequence). Trimming left V 2 bases short and J 8 bases short, with 19 bases between. The CDR3 spells CSARRGSSFDDEQFF. In DNA, the CDR3 is TGCAGTGCTAGACGTGGGAGTAGCTTTGACGATGAGCAGTTCTTC.

This clonotype showed up just a few times. The genes are TRBV19 and TRBJ2-1, with 9 bases lining up with TRBD2. The germline CDR1 and CDR2 sequences are LNHDA and SQIVND (reference sequence). The J segment lost 2 bases and the V segment lost 5 bases, leaving 7 bases of the junction unmatched. The CDR3 totals 16 residues. In DNA, the CDR3 is TGTGCCAGTAGTCCGAGCTCTAGCGGGGCCTACAATGAGCAGTTCTTC. It specifies CASSPSSSGAYNEQFF.

This clonotype has at least ten counts. This sequence joins TRBV11-2 and TRBJ2-4; TRBD2 might be the D (6 bases). The CDR3 runs 13 residues. Germline loops: CDR1 SGHAT, CDR2 FQNNGV. V was trimmed by 5 bases and J by 6 bases, leaving 11 bases between them. The CDR3 DNA follows: TGTGCCAGCAGCCCGGGCGGGACAAACATTCAGTACTTC. Protein: CASSPGGTNIQYF.

The rearrangement links TRBV5-6 to TRBJ2-2, with TRBD1 as a possible D gene (6 bases). This CDR3 contains 16 residues. Trimming cost V 6 bases and J 0 bases, with 15 bases left between them. Germline values: CDR1 SGHDT, CDR2 YYEEEE. CDR3 protein: CASNLKGVTNTGELFF. The DNA for the CDR3 is TGTGCCAGCAACCTGAAGGGGGTTACGAACACCGGGGAGCTGTTTTTT.

This clonotype was counted many times. The genes are TRBV28 and TRBJ2-7; TRBD1 matches 8 bases. V gave up 4 bases and J gave up 0 bases; unmatched junction bases: 8. The CDR3 is 16 amino acids. Germline values: CDR1 MDHEN, CDR2 SYDVKM. CDR3 nucleotides: TGTGCCAGCAGTTCTCCGGGACAGGAAATCTCCTACGAGCAGTACTTC. It codes for CASSSPGQEISYEQYF.

This clonotype appeared a few times. The chain couples TRBV2 to TRBJ2-5; TRBD2 matches at 12 bases. The germline gives CDR1 SNHLY, CDR2 FYNNEI. J gave up 2 bases and V 5 bases, and 3 bases lay outside the gene matches. The CDR3 contains 15 residues. The CDR3 DNA sequence: TGTGCCAGCAGTAAGACTAGCGGGGGACAAGAGACCCAGTACTTC. Translated, it gives CASSKTSGGQETQYF.

This chain uses TRBV19 with TRBJ1-2; TRBD1 aligns across 9 bases. The CDR3 spans 15 residues. CDR1 is LNHDA, CDR2 SQIVND, per germline (reference sequence). J gave up 2 bases and V 7 bases, and 8 bases lay outside the gene matches. In DNA form, the CDR3 reads TGTGCCAGTAACGACAGGGGGGAAAGCAACTATGGCTACACCTTC. It encodes CASNDRGESNYGYTF.

This clonotype was detected many times. The V call is TRBV28, the J call TRBJ2-1; D possibly corresponds to TRBD2 (5 bases). The CDR3 runs 15 residues. The V end was cut by 4 bases, the J end by 2 bases, with 12 bases between. Germline values: CDR1 MDHEN, CDR2 SYDVKM. Written as DNA, the CDR3 is TGTGCCAGCAGTTCCAGCGACGGGACCTACAATGAGCAGTTCTTC. Protein sequence: CASSSSDGTYNEQFF.

This clonotype turned up a few times. A much larger clone sits a single nucleotide away, making a read error possible. The chain joins TRBV5-1 to TRBJ2-3; 7 bases align to TRBD1. The V segment lost 3 bases and the J segment 4 bases; nucleotides outside the gene matches: 8. There are 15 residues in the CDR3. Germline loops: CDR1 SGHRS, CDR2 YFSETQ. The CDR3: CASSSGQRGSDTQYF. The CDR3 nucleotides read TGCGCCAGCAGCTCGGGACAGAGAGGCTCAGATACGCAGTATTTT. Variable domain in full (rest from reference TRBV5-1 and TRBJ2-3): KAGVTQTPRYLIKTRGQQVTLSCSPISGHRSVSWYQQTPGQGLQFLFEYFSETQRNKGNFPGRFSGRQFSNSRSEMNVSTLELGDSALYLCASSSGQRGSDTQYFGPGTRLTVL.

As DNA, the CDR3 is TGCAGTGCGCCCGGGACTAGCGGGGGTGAGCAGTTCTTC. Translating it yields CSAPGTSGGEQFF. The genes are TRBV20-1 and TRBJ2-1; 14 bases are shared with TRBD2. The CDR3 is 13 residues long. Looked up from germline, CDR1 is DFQATT and CDR2 is SNEGSKA (reference sequence). V gave up 6 bases and J gave up 9 bases; unmatched junction bases: 4.

This clonotype was seen a few times. The CDR3 region is CASSYSRPPTGELFF. The CDR3 DNA reads as TGTGCCAGCAGTTACTCAAGACCCCCCACCGGGGAGCTGTTTTTT. This chain joins TRBV6-5 and TRBJ2-2; D gene ambiguous. The CDR3 loop spans 15 amino acids. V dropped 0 bases and J dropped 4 bases, with 9 bases sitting between them. Germline lookup yields CDR1 MNHEY and CDR2 SVGAGI.

In its sample, this clonotype was seen many times. This rearrangement joins TRBV2 to TRBJ1-1; no clear D gene. Trimming took 3 bases from V and 2 from J, leaving 10 bases between them. CDR1 and CDR2 (germline): SNHLY, FYNNEI. The CDR3 sequence is 14 residues long. CDR3 in amino acids: CASSDSWSNTEAFF. DNA for the CDR3: TGTGCCAGCAGTGACAGTTGGAGCAACACTGAAGCTTTCTTT. Filled out from reference TRBV2 and TRBJ1-1, the complete variable domain reads EPEVTQTPSHQVTQMGQEVILRCVPISNHLYFYWYRQILGQKVEFLVSFYNNEISEKSEIFDDQFSVERPDGSNFTLKIRSTKLEDSAMYFCASSDSWSNTEAFFGQGTRLTVV.

This clonotype was counted between two and nine times. The chain joins TRBV2 to TRBJ1-5, with D perhaps TRBD1 (5 bases). CDR3 length: 15 residues. Trimming shortened V by 0 bases and J by 6 bases, and 12 bases separated the two germline ends. The V gene's germline CDR1 is SNHLY and CDR2 FYNNEI. CDR3 region: CASSEALRAGQPQHF. In DNA form, the CDR3 reads TGTGCCAGCAGTGAAGCGCTCAGGGCGGGTCAGCCCCAGCATTTT. Full variable domain (remainder filled in from reference TRBV2 and TRBJ1-5): EPEVTQTPSHQVTQMGQEVILRCVPISNHLYFYWYRQILGQKVEFLVSFYNNEISEKSEIFDDQFSVERPDGSNFTLKIRSTKLEDSAMYFCASSEALRAGQPQHFGDGTRLSIL.

The chain has TRBV9 and TRBJ1-2; TRBD1 matches 10 bases. Trimming cost V 4 bases and J 7 bases; bases outside gene matches: 10. Germline assignment: CDR1 SGDLS and CDR2 YYNGEE. The CDR3 length is 15 residues. The CDR3 loop is CASSPQPGQGGGYTF. In nucleotides, the CDR3 is TGTGCCAGCAGCCCACAACCCGGACAGGGGGGTGGCTACACCTTC.

This chain links TRBV6-1 with TRBJ2-1; 9 bases are a match to TRBD2. The CDR3 consists of 13 residues. CDR1 and CDR2 from the germline V gene are MNHNS and SASEGT. V shed 5 bases, J shed 9 bases, and the junction held 5 bases outside the gene matches. CDR3 in amino acids: CASSPQGLAEQFF. Here the CDR3 DNA reads TGTGCCAGCAGTCCCCAGGGACTAGCTGAGCAGTTCTTC.

The chain couples TRBV5-1 to TRBJ2-1; the D call may be TRBD1 or TRBD2 (5 bases each). Trimming pared 0 bases from V and 10 bases from J, leaving 14 bases between. Germline CDR1 is SGHRS and CDR2 is YFSETQ. CDR3 length equals 14 residues. DNA of the CDR3: TGCGCCAGCAGCTTGGATTCAACCGGGACGGAGCAGTTCTTC. Its protein product is CASSLDSTGTEQFF.

This clonotype was seen a few times. V usage is TRBV6-1 and J usage is TRBJ2-3, with 14 bases identical to TRBD2. The J segment lost 0 bases and the V segment lost 6 bases, leaving 11 bases of the junction unmatched. The CDR3 is 19 amino acids. Germline CDR1 is MNHNS and CDR2 is SASEGT. DNA of the CDR3: TGTGCCAGCAGCCCCGAGACTAGCGGGAGGGCCGCGAGCACAGATACGCAGTATTTT. This gives the protein CASSPETSGRAASTDTQYF.

This clonotype has more than one count but fewer than ten. The chain is built from TRBV20-1 and TRBJ2-7, with 8 nucleotides matching TRBD2. With V trimmed by 6 bases and J by 4 bases, 11 bases remained unmatched. Germline CDR1 and CDR2: DFQATT and SNEGSKA (reference sequence). The CDR3 has 14 residues. The CDR3: CSAGGDYNSYEQYF. CDR3 bases: TGCAGTGCCGGGGGGGACTACAATTCATACGAGCAGTACTTC.

The chain employs TRBV27 and TRBJ2-5, with D hard to call. Trimming removed 4 bases at V and 0 bases at J, with 6 bases between. The germline gives CDR1 MNHEY, CDR2 SMNVEV (reference sequence). The CDR3 has 13 amino acids. In DNA form, the CDR3 reads TGTGCCAGCAGTTCCCAGTACCAAGAGACCCAGTACTTC. It translates to CASSSQYQETQYF.

The chain carries TRBV28 and TRBJ1-6, with 9 bases that match TRBD1. The junction had 6 bases not matched to a gene; V was cut back by 5 bases and J by 7 bases. Germline V gene lookup returns CDR1 MDHEN and CDR2 SYDVKM. This CDR3 is 15 amino acids long. This chain's CDR3 is CASSLRTGVNSPLHF. DNA for the CDR3: TGTGCCAGCAGTCTCAGGACAGGGGTGAATTCACCCCTCCACTTT.

V and J are TRBV20-1 and TRBJ2-1, with a possible D match to TRBD2 (5 bases). The germline V and J ends were trimmed by 3 bases and 4 bases, with 19 bases remaining between them. Per germline, CDR1 DFQATT and CDR2 SNEGSKA (reference sequence). CDR3 length equals 16 residues. The CDR3 loop reads CSARMLGGGTYNEQFF. The CDR3 nucleotides read TGCAGTGCTAGGATGCTTGGCGGAGGAACTTACAATGAGCAGTTCTTC.

This clonotype was detected many times. V usage is TRBV6-2 or TRBV6-3 and J usage is TRBJ2-7; D might be TRBD1 (7 bases). The CDR3 loop spans 13 amino acids. CDR1 MNHEY and CDR2 SVGEGT come from the germline V gene. Trimming pared 8 bases from V and 5 bases from J, leaving 16 bases between. In nucleotides, the CDR3 is TGTGCCAGCCGCGGGACAGTGGACCACGAGCAGTACTTC. This encodes CASRGTVDHEQYF.

This clonotype was recorded many times. The gene calls are TRBV2 and TRBJ2-7; perhaps D is TRBD1 or TRBD2 (5 bases each). The CDR3 has 12 amino acids. Per the germline V gene, CDR1 is SNHLY and CDR2 is FYNNEI. V gave up 6 bases and J gave up 2 bases, with 8 bases separating them. CDR3 nucleotide sequence: TGTGCCAGCAGGGGGGACCCCTACGAGCAGTACTTC. Residues: CASRGDPYEQYF.

There are many counts of this clonotype. The chain couples TRBV6-1 to TRBJ2-3; D might be TRBD1 (6 bases). The CDR3 covers 14 residues. From germline, CDR1 is MNHNS and CDR2 SASEGT. Deletions cut 7 bases from V and 2 bases from J, with 13 bases between. This CDR3 reads CASKPGVFTDTQYF. CDR3 DNA sequence: TGTGCCAGCAAACCAGGGGTGTTCACAGATACGCAGTATTTT.

This clonotype was detected only a few times. The chain combines TRBV12-3 or TRBV12-4 with TRBJ1-4, with D maybe TRBD1 (6 bases). The CDR3 spans 14 residues. Trimming cost V 5 bases and J 3 bases, with 10 bases left between them. DNA for the CDR3: TGTGCCAGCAGTCGTACAGGGTCTAATGAAAAACTGTTTTTT. This sequence encodes CASSRTGSNEKLFF.